This T cell receptor beta chain was identified during a study of blood T cell repertoires in COVID-19 (dated by TCRdb to the early 2020s). For context, the study as a whole: Samples covering the acute and convalescent phases of COVID-19 were provided by collaborators in the United States, Italy and Spain. The material from the prospective study consisted of cDNA or gDNA derived from T cells, B-cell-depleted T cells, or PBMCs. Deeply sampled blood TCRbeta repertoires from subjects exposed to, actively infected with, or recovered from COVID-19 were included in the dataset. The repertoires were made available in a free public database intended to serve as a resource for research on the immune response to SARS-CoV-2. Samples came from the ongoing ImmuneRACE study (first 160 participants) plus 1,254 subjects from 6 global collaborators. Sample metadata almost always included a de-identified subject ID, COVID-19 status, age in years and sex. HLA class I and class II types, where available, came from metadata supplied by the sample provider rather than from assay-based typing.

TCRbeta CDR3 regions were amplified from genomic DNA using the immunoSEQ Assay, a bias-controlled multiplex PCR. The study's processing was this. The number of nucleated cells in each sample was estimated from the amplification of reference gene primers within the assay. To quantify the absolute abundance of each unique TCRbeta CDR3 rearrangement, sequence reads were collapsed and filtered. Productive Simpson clonality was computed per sample as the square root of Simpson's diversity index over productive rearrangements. TCRdb retrieved this table from immuneACCESS and kept in-frame rearrangements only. Not all clones are present; in checked studies, unresolved V genes account for under half, and no reason is known for the remainder. The D gene and trimming were derived from the DNA, and the V and J assignments and clone size from that table. Within this sample are tens of thousands of clones, with around 89% of them counted one time only. The leading ten clones occupy 1% to 1.5% of the sample.

Worth noting for this clone: The clone's antigen remains unknown. Per-base qualities were not stored, and no clone one base away is much larger.

The collaborating institutions used their own protocols to collect whole blood in K2EDTA tubes. For TCRbeta analysis, collaborators shipped samples in one of three forms: frozen whole blood, isolated PBMCs, or DNA extracted from either of those sample types. The CDR3 has 16 amino acids, counting the end cysteine and phenylalanine. Only CDR3 DNA is held: 48 bases, read in frame from base 1. The germline V gene yields SGHAT for CDR1 and FQNNGV for CDR2. From V the trimming removes 5 bases and from J it removes 3 bases, while the gene matches leave 9 bases of the junction unaccounted for. What the work shows at the level of the full study, not this receptor alone: Clinical and demographic metadata were provided uncurated, with the amount varying by source and participant.

The sequenced material came from peripheral blood. The TCR comes from a woman in her sixties or seventies with acute or convalescent COVID-19. The receptor chain draws on TRBV11-2 and TRBJ2-3; TRBD1 fits 9 bases in the junction. The bases are TGTGCCAGCAGCACAACAGGGGGCTACGGGACAGATACGCAGTATTTT. The translation is CASSTTGGYGTDTQYF.